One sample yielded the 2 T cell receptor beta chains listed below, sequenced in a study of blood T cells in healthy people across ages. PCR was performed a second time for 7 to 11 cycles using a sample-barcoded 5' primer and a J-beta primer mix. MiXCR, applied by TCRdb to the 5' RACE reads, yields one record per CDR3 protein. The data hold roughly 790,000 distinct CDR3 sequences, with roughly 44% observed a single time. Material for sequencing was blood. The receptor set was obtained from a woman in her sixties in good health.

DNA of the CDR3: TGTGCCAGCAGTTTGCGGGAGGGGCCTAACAATGAGCAGTTCTTC. Its protein product is CASSLREGPNNEQFF. The chain couples TRBV12-3 or TRBV12-4 to TRBJ2-1, with 9 nucleotides matching TRBD2. V shed 3 bases and J 5 bases; nucleotides not matched to a gene: 5. The CDR3 sequence is 15 residues long.

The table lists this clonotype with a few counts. The CDR3 protein is CASSARPGGYEQYF. CDR3 DNA sequence: TGTGCCAGCAGTGCCCGGCCAGGGGGTTACGAGCAGTACTTC. The chain carries TRBV12-3 or TRBV12-4 and TRBJ2-4; 7 positions agree with TRBD1. The DNA end lines up better with TRBJ2-7; the J call may be wrong. The CDR3 loop spans 14 amino acids.